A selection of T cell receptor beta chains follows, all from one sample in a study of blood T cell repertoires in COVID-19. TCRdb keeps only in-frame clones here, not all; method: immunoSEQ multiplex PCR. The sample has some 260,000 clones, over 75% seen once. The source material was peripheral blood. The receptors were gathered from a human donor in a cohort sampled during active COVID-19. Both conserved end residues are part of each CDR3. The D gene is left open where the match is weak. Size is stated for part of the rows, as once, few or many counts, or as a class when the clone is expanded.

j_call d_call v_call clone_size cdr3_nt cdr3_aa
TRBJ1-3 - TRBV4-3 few TGCGCCAGCAGCCAAGATCAGGATGGGCCCGGAAACACCATATATTTT CASSQDQDGPGNTIYF
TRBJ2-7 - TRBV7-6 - TGTGCCAGCAGTTCCGGACTCCGCTACGAGCAGTACTTC CASSSGLRYEQYF
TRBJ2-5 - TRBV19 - TGTGCCAGTAGCCCATCCAGGGGCTATTTGAGGGAGACCCAGTACTTC CASSPSRGYLRETQYF
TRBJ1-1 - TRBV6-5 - TGTGCCAGCAGTTACTCCCAGATGAACACTGAAGCTTTCTTT CASSYSQMNTEAFF
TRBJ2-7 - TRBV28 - TGTGCCAGCAGTTTACGGTTCAACTACGAGCAGTACTTC CASSLRFNYEQYF
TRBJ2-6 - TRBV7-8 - TGTGCCAGCAGCCATAGCGGTAGCGGGGCCAACGTCCTGACTTTC CASSHSGSGANVLTF
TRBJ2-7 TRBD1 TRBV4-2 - TGTGCCAGCAGCCACCCGGACAGGGGGGGCCTCGAGCAGTACTTC CASSHPDRGGLEQYF
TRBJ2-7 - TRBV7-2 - TGTGCCAGCAGCTTAGGAAGTGCTCTTAGCTCCTACGAGCAGTACTTC CASSLGSALSSYEQYF
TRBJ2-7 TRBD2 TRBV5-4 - TGTGCCAGCATGCTAGCGGGAGCCTACGAGCAGTACTTC CASMLAGAYEQYF
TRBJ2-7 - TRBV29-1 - TGCAGCGTTGAAGATCGGGGCAGGCGCCGGGGGGAGCAGTACTTC CSVEDRGRRRGEQYF
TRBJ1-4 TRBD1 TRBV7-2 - TGTGCCAGCAGCTTAGTGCAGGGGGCTAATGAAAAACTGTTTTTT CASSLVQGANEKLFF
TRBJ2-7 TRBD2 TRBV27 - TGTGCCAGCAGTACACCGGGGACTAGCGGGAGCGACGAGCAGTACTTC CASSTPGTSGSDEQYF
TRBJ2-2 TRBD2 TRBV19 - TGTGCCAGTACGTGGGGGGGAGACACCGGGGAGCTGTTTTTT CASTWGGDTGELFF
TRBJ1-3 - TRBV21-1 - TGTGCCAGCAGCAAAGATTATGGCAGGGATGTTACTACGGGAAACACCATATATTTT CASSKDYGRDVTTGNTIYF
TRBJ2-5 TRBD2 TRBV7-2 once TGTGCCAGCAGTTTATGGGCGGGAGTGGAGACCCAGTACTTC CASSLWAGVETQYF
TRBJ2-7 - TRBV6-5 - TGTGCCAGCAGTTACACGATAGGGGGCGGGGACGAGCAGTACTTC CASSYTIGGGDEQYF
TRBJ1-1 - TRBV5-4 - TGTGCCAGCAGCGTCCGAGGGTACACTGAAGCTTTCTTT CASSVRGYTEAFF
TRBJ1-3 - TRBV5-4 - TGTGCCAGCAGCTTGGGGGTGGGCCTCTACTCTGGAAACACCATATATTTT CASSLGVGLYSGNTIYF
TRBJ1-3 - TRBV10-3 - TGTGCCACCCGTTCGGGGGGAGGAAACACCATATATTTT CATRSGGGNTIYF
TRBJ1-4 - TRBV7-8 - TGTGCCAGCAGCTCGGGGGGACATTTGGTTGAAAAACTGTTTTTT CASSSGGHLVEKLFF
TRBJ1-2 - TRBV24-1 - TGTGCCCAGAAGGTTTACAGGGATATCTATGGCTACACCTTC CAQKVYRDIYGYTF
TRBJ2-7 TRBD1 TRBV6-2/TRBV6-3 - TGTGCCAGCAGTTCCGCCGATCAGGGGGACAACTACGAGCAGTACTTC CASSSADQGDNYEQYF
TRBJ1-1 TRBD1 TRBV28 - TGTGCCAGCTCATCTCCGGGACAGATGAACACTGAAGCTTTCTTT CASSSPGQMNTEAFF
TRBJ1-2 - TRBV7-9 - TGTGCCAGCAGCAATAGCGGGGGGTCTACCTATGGCTACACCTTC CASSNSGGSTYGYTF
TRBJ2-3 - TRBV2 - TGTGCCAGCAGTGGAGGTATAAGCACAGATACGCAGTATTTT CASSGGISTDTQYF
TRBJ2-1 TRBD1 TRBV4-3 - TGCGCCAGCAGCCAAGAGGGGACAGATTACAATGAGCAGTTCTTC CASSQEGTDYNEQFF
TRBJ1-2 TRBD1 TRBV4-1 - TGCGCCAGCAGCCCCCTGGGACAGGGGGCGGTTGGCTACACCTTC CASSPLGQGAVGYTF
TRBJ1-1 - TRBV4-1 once TGCGCCAGCAGCCAATTATTAGGGGACACTGAAGCTTTCTTT CASSQLLGDTEAFF
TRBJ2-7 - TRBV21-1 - TGTGCCAGCAGCAATTTCTCAGGGCCGACTTCCTACGAGCAGTACTTC CASSNFSGPTSYEQYF
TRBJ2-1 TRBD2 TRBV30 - TGTGCCTGGAGCGAGTCTAGCGGGGGTGAGCAGTTCTTC CAWSESSGGEQFF
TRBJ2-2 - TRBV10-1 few TGCGCCAGCAGTGAGTCTGGAGTCGGGGAGCTGTTTTTT CASSESGVGELFF
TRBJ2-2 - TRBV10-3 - TGTGCCATCAGTGCCGTCCCAGCGGAGAACACCGGGGAGCTGTTTTTT CAISAVPAENTGELFF
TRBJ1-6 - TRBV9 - TGTGCCAGCAGCGCCGGGGGGAGTAACTATAATTCACCCCTCCACTTT CASSAGGSNYNSPLHF
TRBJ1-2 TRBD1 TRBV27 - TGTGCCAGCAGAACAGGGGATAACTATGGCTACACCTTC CASRTGDNYGYTF
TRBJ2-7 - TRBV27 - TGTGCCAGCAGTTTCGGGCAGGGCGGTTCTGACGAGCAGTACTTC CASSFGQGGSDEQYF
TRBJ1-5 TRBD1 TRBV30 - TGTGCCTGGAAGACAGGGGGCAATCAGCCCCAGCATTTT CAWKTGGNQPQHF
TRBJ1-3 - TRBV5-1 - TGCGCCAGCAGCTTGGACAGGGTTGGAAACACCATATATTTT CASSLDRVGNTIYF
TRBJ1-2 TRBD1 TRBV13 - TGTGCCAGCAGCTTTAGAGTGGGACAGGGGAGTAAAGGCTACACCTTC CASSFRVGQGSKGYTF
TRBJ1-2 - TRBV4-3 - TGCGCCAGCAGCCAAGATCGGGGGTATGGCTACACCTTC CASSQDRGYGYTF
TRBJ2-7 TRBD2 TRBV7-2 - TGTGCCAGCAGCCACCATTTGGGACTAGCGGGAGGTGCGGCCTACGAGCAGTACTTC CASSHHLGLAGGAAYEQYF
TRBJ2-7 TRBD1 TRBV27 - TGTGCCAGCAGTATAGGACAGGGGACCGCCTACGAGCAGTACTTC CASSIGQGTAYEQYF
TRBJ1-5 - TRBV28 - TGTGCCAGCAGTCTCTCCGGAGGGGGCAATCAGCCCCAGCATTTT CASSLSGGGNQPQHF
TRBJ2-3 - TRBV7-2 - TGTGCCAGCAGCTTATCCTCACAGGGATACAGCACAGATACGCAGTATTTT CASSLSSQGYSTDTQYF
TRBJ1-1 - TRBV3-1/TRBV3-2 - TGTGCCAGCAGCCATCATCAGGTGGACACTGAAGCTTTCTTT CASSHHQVDTEAFF
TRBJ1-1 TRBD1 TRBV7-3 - TGTGCCAGCAGCCCGACAGGGGGCCGCTGGAACACTGAAGCTTTCTTT CASSPTGGRWNTEAFF
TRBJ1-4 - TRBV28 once TGTGCCAGCAGTGGGGGACATAATGAAAAACTGTTTTTT CASSGGHNEKLFF
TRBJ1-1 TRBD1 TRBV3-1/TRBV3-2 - TGTGCCAGCAGGAGGGGTCAGGGGGGAGCTTTCTTT CASRRGQGGAFF
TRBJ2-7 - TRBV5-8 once TGTGCCAGCAGCTTGGTCTTAAACGAGGGCTTAGCCTACGAGCAGTACTTC CASSLVLNEGLAYEQYF
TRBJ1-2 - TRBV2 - TGTGCCAGCAGGGTCACAGGAGGGGCGGGCTATGGCTACACCTTC CASRVTGGAGYGYTF
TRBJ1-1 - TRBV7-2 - TGTGCCAGCAGCTTAGAGTCCGGGGGGAACACTGAAGCTTTCTTT CASSLESGGNTEAFF
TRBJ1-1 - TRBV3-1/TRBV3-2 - TGTGCCAGCAGCCCGGGTAGGGGGTGGACTGAAGCTTTCTTT CASSPGRGWTEAFF
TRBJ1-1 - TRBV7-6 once TGTGCCAGCAGCTCAGGGTCGTACACTGAAGCTTTCTTT CASSSGSYTEAFF
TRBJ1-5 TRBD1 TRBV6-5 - TGTGCCAGCATCCGGGACAGGGATAGAATTGAGGCCCAGCATTTT CASIRDRDRIEAQHF
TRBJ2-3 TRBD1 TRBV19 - TGTGCCAGTTGGGGGGGACAGGGAGTAACAGATACGCAGTATTTT CASWGGQGVTDTQYF
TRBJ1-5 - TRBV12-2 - TGTGCAAGTCGCTTAGAGGGGGTTCAGCCCCAGCATTTT CASRLEGVQPQHF